The 25 T cell receptor beta chains presented below share a single source sample, sequenced in a study of blood T cell repertoires in COVID-19. Assay used: immunoSEQ multiplex PCR; TCRdb lists only in-frame clones, some missing. Of about 150,000 clones in the sample, approximately 80% were seen once. Sequencing was performed on peripheral blood. The receptors come from a woman of 80 years or more with acute or convalescent COVID-19.

This clone appeared a few times. The chain couples TRBV5-1 to TRBJ2-7; D might be TRBD2 (6 bases). CDR1 is SGHRS, CDR2 YFSETQ, per germline. The CDR3 is 14 residues long. Trimming shortened V by 1 base and J by 3 bases, and 11 bases separated the two germline ends. The CDR3 bases are TGCGCCAGCAGCTTGAGCGGGTCACGCTACGAGCAGTACTTC. It codes for CASSLSGSRYEQYF.

This clone was observed a few times. This chain joins TRBV30 and TRBJ1-4, with 9 bases lining up with TRBD1. The CDR3 contains 14 residues. The germline V gene encodes CDR1 GTSNPN and CDR2 SVGIG (reference sequence). V was pared by 5 bases and J by 11 bases, with 12 bases of the junction left unmatched. As DNA, the CDR3 is TGTGCCTGGTCCTTGGCGAGAACAGGGGGCAAACTGTTTTTT. This codes for CAWSLARTGGKLFF.

This sequence joins TRBV11-3 and TRBJ2-3; D not certain. V was shortened by 1 base and J by 4 bases, with 9 bases between the two germline ends. This CDR3 has 14 amino acids. CDR1 and CDR2 from the germline V gene are SGHNT and YENEEA. This CDR3 is CASSLADQADTQYF. CDR3 nucleotide sequence: TGTGCCAGCAGCTTAGCTGACCAGGCAGATACGCAGTATTTT.

Comment on this clone: At one end, the junction sequence differs from germline, possibly due to a read error. The chain carries TRBV6-1 and TRBJ1-4, with no clear D. The CDR3 loop spans 14 amino acids. Germline V gene sequence: CDR1 MNHNS, CDR2 SASEGT. The CDR3: CASTEGLTNEKLFF. The CDR3 coding sequence is TGTGCCAGCACTGAAGGACTGACTAATGAAAAACTGTTTTTT.

The sample holds a few counts of this clone. The chain links TRBV24-1 to TRBJ2-1, with D unclear. The CDR3 runs to 15 residues. Germline CDR1 is KGHDR and CDR2 is SFDVKD. Trimming cost V 3 bases and J 5 bases, with 13 bases left between them. This chain's CDR3 is CATSDTLDQHNEQFF. CDR3 DNA: TGTGCCACCAGTGATACCCTAGACCAGCACAATGAGCAGTTCTTC.

The V gene is TRBV4-3, the J gene TRBJ2-6, with a tentative D call TRBD1 (6 bases). The germline V gene has CDR1 LGHNA and CDR2 YSLEER. This CDR3 spans 17 amino acids. V dropped 0 bases and J dropped 2 bases, with 11 bases sitting between them. The CDR3 spells CASSQDPNRAGANVLTF. The CDR3 nucleotides are TGCGCCAGCAGCCAAGACCCAAACAGGGCTGGGGCCAACGTCCTGACTTTC.

As for this clone: At one end, the junction sequence differs from germline, possibly due to a read error. The J gene is TRBJ1-1, the V gene TRBV19, with 9 bases lining up with TRBD1. Per the germline V gene, CDR1 is LNHDA and CDR2 is SQIVND (reference sequence). CDR3 length: 15 residues. The CDR3 sequence is CASSLDRGLNAEAFF. DNA of the CDR3: TGTGCCAGTAGTTTGGACAGGGGTTTGAACGCTGAAGCTTTCTTT.

The V call is TRBV9, the J call TRBJ1-6; 8 bases match TRBD1. The CDR3 totals 15 residues. The ends lost 4 bases at V and 8 bases at J; junction bases unmatched: 8. Germline CDR1 SGDLS, CDR2 YYNGEE. DNA for the CDR3: TGTGCCAGCAGCTCTGAGGGACAGGATTATTCACCCCTCCACTTT. Translated, it gives CASSSEGQDYSPLHF.

The chain links TRBV9 to TRBJ1-5; D may be TRBD1 (6 bases). The CDR3 extends over 14 amino acids. The V and J ends lost 3 bases and 5 bases respectively, with 12 bases between them. Germline lookup yields CDR1 SGDLS and CDR2 YYNGEE. The CDR3 sequence is CASSATGTDQPQHF. The CDR3 DNA reads as TGTGCCAGCAGCGCTACAGGGACCGATCAGCCCCAGCATTTT.

The chain is built from TRBV19 and TRBJ1-4; D ambiguous. CDR1 LNHDA and CDR2 SQIVND come from the germline V gene (reference sequence). The length of the CDR3 is 16 residues. V lost 5 bases to trimming and J lost 2 bases, with 15 bases between them. The CDR3, as DNA: TGTGCCAGTAGTCTCCGATCGGGATCGACTAATGAAAAACTGTTTTTT. It specifies CASSLRSGSTNEKLFF.

This clone showed up just once. This chain joins TRBV18 and TRBJ1-3; no reliable D call. V lost 1 base and J 0 bases, leaving 16 bases between the germline ends. CDR3 size: 18 residues. Germline lookup yields CDR1 KGHSH and CDR2 LQKENI. The CDR3 is CASSPRQAFTFSGNTIYF. The CDR3 DNA follows: TGTGCCAGCTCACCACGCCAGGCCTTCACTTTCTCTGGAAACACCATATATTTT.

This rearrangement joins TRBV13 to TRBJ1-4; D is ambiguous. This CDR3 has 17 amino acids. Trimming removed 4 bases from V and 3 bases from J, with 18 bases in between. Germline V lookup: CDR1 PRHDT, CDR2 FYEKMQ (reference sequence). Here the CDR3 DNA reads TGTGCCAGCAGCTCACGGACTTCGGGAACTCCTAATGAAAAACTGTTTTTT. This codes for CASSSRTSGTPNEKLFF.

J is TRBJ2-3 and V is TRBV5-1; 11 nucleotides align to TRBD1. Trimming cost V 6 bases and J 3 bases; bases outside gene matches: 9. CDR1 and CDR2 from the germline V gene are SGHRS and YFSETQ. The length of the CDR3 is 16 residues. The CDR3 protein is CASISGTGGETDTQYF. The DNA of the CDR3 is TGCGCCAGCATTTCCGGGACAGGGGGTGAAACAGATACGCAGTATTTT.

The V and J genes are TRBV6-6 and TRBJ1-1; a weak D match, TRBD1 (6 bases). The length of the CDR3 is 15 residues. V was pared by 7 bases and J by 5 bases, with 20 bases between. Germline V gives CDR1 MNHNY, CDR2 SVGAGI (reference sequence). Written as DNA, the CDR3 is TGTGCCAGCATACCGGGGCGGGGGGCTGAAACTGAAGCTTTCTTT. Amino acid sequence: CASIPGRGAETEAFF.

V is TRBV19 and J is TRBJ1-5; 8 nucleotides match TRBD1. Germline V gene lookup returns CDR1 LNHDA and CDR2 SQIVND (reference sequence). The CDR3 runs 16 residues. The trim removed 4 bases at V and 2 bases at J, leaving 7 bases unmatched. Here the CDR3 DNA reads TGTGCCAGTAGTAGTCAGGGGGCTAGGGGCAATCAGCCCCAGCATTTT. This codes for CASSSQGARGNQPQHF.

CDR3 amino acids: CASSKTGTLEQYF. The CDR3 nucleotides are TGCGCCAGCAGCAAGACCGGGACTCTCGAGCAGTACTTC. This chain joins TRBV5-1 and TRBJ2-7; D is possibly TRBD2 (6 bases). Trimming stripped 4 bases from V and 6 bases from J, with 14 bases between. The CDR3 consists of 13 residues. CDR1 is SGHRS and CDR2 is YFSETQ in the germline V gene.

This chain joins TRBV11-3 and TRBJ2-1; 8 bases align to TRBD2. The germline V gene has CDR1 SGHNT and CDR2 YENEEA. The CDR3 is 15 residues long. J lost 9 bases, V lost 5 bases, and 12 bases had no gene match. DNA for the CDR3: TGTGCCAGCAGCGGGACGGGGGGGTCTTTCTCTGAGCAGTTCTTC. It encodes CASSGTGGSFSEQFF.

The chain carries TRBV19 and TRBJ1-1; a weak D match, TRBD1 (6 bases). Germline V gene lookup returns CDR1 LNHDA and CDR2 SQIVND (reference sequence). The V end lost 4 bases, the J end lost 3 bases, and 12 bases lay between the germline ends. The CDR3 totals 14 residues. CDR3 sequence reads: CASSRTERDTEAFF. The CDR3 DNA sequence: TGTGCCAGTAGTAGGACAGAACGGGACACTGAAGCTTTCTTT.

CDR3 coding DNA: TGTGCCAGCAGCCAAGACTCGGGACAGGGACGCAATGAGCAGTTCTTC. Its protein product is CASSQDSGQGRNEQFF. The V call is TRBV4-2, the J call TRBJ2-1; 9 bases fit TRBD1. V trimming: 0 bases; J trimming: 6 bases; junction bases outside the gene matches: 6. The germline gives CDR1 LGHNA, CDR2 YNFKEQ. This CDR3 contains 16 residues.

This clone was seen more than once but under ten times. The chain has TRBV5-5 and TRBJ2-2; tentatively, D is TRBD2 (6 bases). The CDR3 contains 15 residues. The germline CDR1 and CDR2 sequences are SGHKS and YYEKEE (reference sequence). V gave up 4 bases and J gave up 4 bases, with 14 bases separating them. CDR3 in DNA: TGTGCCAGCAGCACCGGGACTCTCACCACCGGGGAGCTGTTTTTT. Translating it yields CASSTGTLTTGELFF.

The chain recombines TRBV6-1 with TRBJ1-4, with 9 positions matching TRBD1. The V segment lost 3 bases and the J segment 8 bases; nucleotides outside the gene matches: 7. Germline CDR1 MNHNS, CDR2 SASEGT. The CDR3 is 15 residues long. CDR3 bases: TGTGCCAGCAGTGAGATAGGAGACAGGGGGGAAAAACTGTTTTTT. Its protein product is CASSEIGDRGEKLFF.

The rearrangement uses TRBV10-3 and TRBJ1-1, with TRBD1 identical over 8 bases. V shed 6 bases, J shed 5 bases, and the junction held 8 bases outside the gene matches. The germline V gene encodes CDR1 ENHRY and CDR2 SYGVKD. This CDR3 contains 14 residues. CDR3 in DNA: TGTGCCATCAGGAGGCAGGGGGCCGGTACTGAAGCTTTCTTT. Its translation: CAIRRQGAGTEAFF.

The V call is TRBV7-3, the J call TRBJ2-2, with D tentatively TRBD1 (6 bases). Germline lookup yields CDR1 SGHTA and CDR2 FQGTGA. Trimming left V 2 bases short and J 1 base short, with 17 bases between. CDR3 length: 18 amino acids. Here the CDR3 DNA reads TGTGCCAGCAGCTTATATCCTCTTGGACAGAGGAACACCGGGGAGCTGTTTTTT. Protein sequence: CASSLYPLGQRNTGELFF.

The chain employs TRBV3-1 (or the pseudogene TRBV3-2) and TRBJ2-7; D is possibly TRBD1 (5 bases). Germline V gene sequence: CDR1 LGHDT, CDR2 YNNKEL (reference sequence). This CDR3 is built from 16 residues. The V end lost 0 bases, the J end lost 4 bases, and 16 bases lay between the germline ends. CDR3 in amino acids: CASSQDGSIQAYEQYF. CDR3 nucleotides: TGTGCCAGCAGCCAAGATGGGTCAATACAGGCTTACGAGCAGTACTTC.

The genes are TRBV2 and TRBJ1-5; the D is unclear. CDR3 length: 13 residues. The V end lost 6 bases, the J end lost 6 bases, and 12 bases lay between the germline ends. CDR1 and CDR2 from the germline V gene are SNHLY and FYNNEI. The CDR3 coding sequence is TGTGCCAGCAGGGTCAGGTACGGTCAGCCCCAGCATTTT. Residues: CASRVRYGQPQHF.